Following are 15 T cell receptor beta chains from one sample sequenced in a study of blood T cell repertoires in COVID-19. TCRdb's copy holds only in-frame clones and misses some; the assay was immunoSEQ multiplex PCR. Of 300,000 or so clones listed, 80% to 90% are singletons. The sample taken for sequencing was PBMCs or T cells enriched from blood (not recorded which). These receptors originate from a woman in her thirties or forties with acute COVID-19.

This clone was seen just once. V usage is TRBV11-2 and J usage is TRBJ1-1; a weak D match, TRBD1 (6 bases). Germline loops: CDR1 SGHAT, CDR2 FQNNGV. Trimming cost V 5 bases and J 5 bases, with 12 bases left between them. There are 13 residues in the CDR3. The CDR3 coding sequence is TGTGCCAGCAGCCCCCGTAGGGGGACTGAAGCTTTCTTT. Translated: CASSPRRGTEAFF.

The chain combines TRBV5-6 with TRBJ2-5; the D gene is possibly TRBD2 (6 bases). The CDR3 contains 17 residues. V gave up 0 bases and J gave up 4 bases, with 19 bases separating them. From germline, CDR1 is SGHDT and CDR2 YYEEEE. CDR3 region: CASSLGRGVTGVETQYF. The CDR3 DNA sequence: TGTGCCAGCAGCTTGGGGCGCGGGGTCACGGGGGTAGAGACCCAGTACTTC. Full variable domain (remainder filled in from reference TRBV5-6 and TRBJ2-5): DAGVTQSPTHLIKTRGQQVTLRCSPKSGHDTVSWYQQALGQGPQFIFQYYEEEERQRGNFPDRFSGHQFPNYSSELNVNALLLGDSALYLCASSLGRGVTGVETQYFGPGTRLLVL.

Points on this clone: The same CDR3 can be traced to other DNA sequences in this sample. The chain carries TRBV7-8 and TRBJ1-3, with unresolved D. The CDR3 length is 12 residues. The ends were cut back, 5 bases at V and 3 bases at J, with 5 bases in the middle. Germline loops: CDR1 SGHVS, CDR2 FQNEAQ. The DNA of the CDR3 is TGTGCCAGCAGCCTTCTTGGAAACACCATATATTTT. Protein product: CASSLLGNTIYF.

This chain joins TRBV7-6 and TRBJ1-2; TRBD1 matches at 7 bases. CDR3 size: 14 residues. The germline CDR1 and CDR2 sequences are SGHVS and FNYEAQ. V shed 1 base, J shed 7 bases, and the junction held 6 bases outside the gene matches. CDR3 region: CASSLEQGLGGYTF. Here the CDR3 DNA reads TGTGCCAGCAGCTTAGAACAGGGGTTAGGTGGCTACACCTTC.

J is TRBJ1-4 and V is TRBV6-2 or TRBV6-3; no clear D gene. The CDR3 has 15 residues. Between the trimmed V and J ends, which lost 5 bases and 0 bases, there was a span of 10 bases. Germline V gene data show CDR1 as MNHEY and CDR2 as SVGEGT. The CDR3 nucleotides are TGTGCCAGCAGTCTAGTCCAGACAACTAATGAAAAACTGTTTTTT. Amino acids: CASSLVQTTNEKLFF.

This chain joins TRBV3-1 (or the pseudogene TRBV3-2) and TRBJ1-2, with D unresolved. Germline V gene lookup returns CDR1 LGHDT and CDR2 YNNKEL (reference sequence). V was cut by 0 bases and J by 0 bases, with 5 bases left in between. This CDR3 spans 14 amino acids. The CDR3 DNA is TGTGCCAGCAGCCAAGATACAGCTAACTATGGCTACACCTTC. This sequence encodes CASSQDTANYGYTF.

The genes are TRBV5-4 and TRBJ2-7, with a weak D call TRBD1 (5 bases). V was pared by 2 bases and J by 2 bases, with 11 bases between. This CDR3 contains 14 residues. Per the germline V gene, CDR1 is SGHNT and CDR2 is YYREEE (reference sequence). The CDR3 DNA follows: TGTGCCAGCAGCTTAGATTCAGGGCCCTACGAGCAGTACTTC. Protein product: CASSLDSGPYEQYF.

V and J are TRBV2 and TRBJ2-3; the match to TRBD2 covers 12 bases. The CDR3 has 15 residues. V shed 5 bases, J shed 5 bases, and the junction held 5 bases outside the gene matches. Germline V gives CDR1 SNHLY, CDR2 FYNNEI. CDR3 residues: CASSKLAGGLDTQYF. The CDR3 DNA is TGTGCCAGCAGTAAACTAGCGGGAGGATTAGATACGCAGTATTTT.

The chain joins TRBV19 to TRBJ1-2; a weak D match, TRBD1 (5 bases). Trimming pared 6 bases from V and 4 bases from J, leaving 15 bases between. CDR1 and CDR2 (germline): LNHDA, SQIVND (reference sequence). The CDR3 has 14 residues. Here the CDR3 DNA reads TGTGCCAGTAGAAACCAGGGAAAATCCTATGGCTACACCTTC. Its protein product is CASRNQGKSYGYTF.

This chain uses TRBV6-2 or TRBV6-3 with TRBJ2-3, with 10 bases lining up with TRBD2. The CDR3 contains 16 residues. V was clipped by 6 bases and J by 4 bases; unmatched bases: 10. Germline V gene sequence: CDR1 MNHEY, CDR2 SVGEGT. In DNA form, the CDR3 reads TGTGCCAGCAGCTCCCGGACTAGCGGTGTGGCAGATACGCAGTATTTT. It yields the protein CASSSRTSGVADTQYF.

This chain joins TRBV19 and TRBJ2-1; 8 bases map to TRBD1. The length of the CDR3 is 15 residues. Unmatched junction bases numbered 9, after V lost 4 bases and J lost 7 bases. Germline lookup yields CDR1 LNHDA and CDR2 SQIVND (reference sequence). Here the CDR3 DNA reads TGTGCCAGTAGTACCGGACAGGGAATAGGTAATGAGCAGTTCTTC. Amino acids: CASSTGQGIGNEQFF. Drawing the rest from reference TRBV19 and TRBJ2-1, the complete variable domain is DGGITQSPKYLFRKEGQNVTLSCEQNLNHDAMYWYRQDPGQGLRLIYYSQIVNDFQKGDIAEGYSVSREKKESFPLTVTSAQKNPTAFYLCASSTGQGIGNEQFFGPGTRLTVL.

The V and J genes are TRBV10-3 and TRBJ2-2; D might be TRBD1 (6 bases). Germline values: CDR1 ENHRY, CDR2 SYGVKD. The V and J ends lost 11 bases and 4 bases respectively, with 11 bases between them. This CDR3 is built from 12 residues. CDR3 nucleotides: TGTGCCTCTCAGGGGAGCACCGGGGAGCTGTTTTTT. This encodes CASQGSTGELFF.

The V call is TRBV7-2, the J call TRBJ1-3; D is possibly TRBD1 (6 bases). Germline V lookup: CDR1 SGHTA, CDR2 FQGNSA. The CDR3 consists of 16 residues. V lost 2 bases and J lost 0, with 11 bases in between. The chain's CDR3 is CASSLTEQGSGNTIYF. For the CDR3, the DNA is TGTGCCAGCAGCTTAACGGAACAGGGCTCTGGAAACACCATATATTTT.

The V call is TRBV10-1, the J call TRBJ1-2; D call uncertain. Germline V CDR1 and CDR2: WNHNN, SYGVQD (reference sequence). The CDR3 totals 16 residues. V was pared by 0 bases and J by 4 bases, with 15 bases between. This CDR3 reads CASSESIDGITYGYTF. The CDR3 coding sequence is TGCGCCAGCAGTGAGTCGATCGACGGGATTACCTATGGCTACACCTTC.

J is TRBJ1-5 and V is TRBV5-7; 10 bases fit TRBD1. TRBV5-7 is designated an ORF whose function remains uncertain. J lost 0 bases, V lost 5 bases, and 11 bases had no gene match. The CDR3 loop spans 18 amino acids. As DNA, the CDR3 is TGTGCCAGCAGTTTCATTCGACAGGGGGCTCATAGCAATCAGCCCCAGCATTTT. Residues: CASSFIRQGAHSNQPQHF.